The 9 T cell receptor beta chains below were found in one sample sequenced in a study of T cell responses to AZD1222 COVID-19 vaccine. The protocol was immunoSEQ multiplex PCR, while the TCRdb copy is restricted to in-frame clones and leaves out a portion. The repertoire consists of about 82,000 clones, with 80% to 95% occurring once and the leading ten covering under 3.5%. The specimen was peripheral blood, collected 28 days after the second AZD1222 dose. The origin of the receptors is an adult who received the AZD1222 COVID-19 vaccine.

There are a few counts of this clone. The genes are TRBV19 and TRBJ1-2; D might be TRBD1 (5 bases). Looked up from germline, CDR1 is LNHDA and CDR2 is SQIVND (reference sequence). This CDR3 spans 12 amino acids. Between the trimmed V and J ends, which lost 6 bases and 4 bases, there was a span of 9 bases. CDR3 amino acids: CASRGTTYGYTF. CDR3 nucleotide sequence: TGTGCCAGTAGGGGGACCACCTATGGCTACACCTTC.

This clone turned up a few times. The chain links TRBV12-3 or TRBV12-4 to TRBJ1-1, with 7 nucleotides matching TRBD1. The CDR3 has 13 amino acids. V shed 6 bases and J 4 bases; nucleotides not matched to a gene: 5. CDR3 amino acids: CASSPGTATEAFF. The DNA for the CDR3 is TGTGCCAGCAGCCCTGGGACAGCCACTGAAGCTTTCTTT.

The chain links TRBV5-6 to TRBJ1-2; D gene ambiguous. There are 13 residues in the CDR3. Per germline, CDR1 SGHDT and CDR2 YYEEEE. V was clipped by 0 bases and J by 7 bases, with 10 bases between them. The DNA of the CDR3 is TGTGCCAGCAGCTTGGTCTCAGGTCCTGGCTACACCTTC. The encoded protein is CASSLVSGPGYTF.

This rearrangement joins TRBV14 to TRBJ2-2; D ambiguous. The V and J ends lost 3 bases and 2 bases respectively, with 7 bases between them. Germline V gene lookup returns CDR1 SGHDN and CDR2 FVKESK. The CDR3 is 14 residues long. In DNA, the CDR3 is TGTGCCAGCAGCCAGAGGAGAAACACCGGGGAGCTGTTTTTT. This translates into CASSQRRNTGELFF.

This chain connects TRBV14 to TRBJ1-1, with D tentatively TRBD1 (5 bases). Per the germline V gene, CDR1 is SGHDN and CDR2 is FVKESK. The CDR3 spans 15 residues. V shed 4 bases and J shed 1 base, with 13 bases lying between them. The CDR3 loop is CASSPQGHGNTEAFF. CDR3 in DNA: TGTGCCAGCAGCCCTCAGGGTCACGGGAACACTGAAGCTTTCTTT.

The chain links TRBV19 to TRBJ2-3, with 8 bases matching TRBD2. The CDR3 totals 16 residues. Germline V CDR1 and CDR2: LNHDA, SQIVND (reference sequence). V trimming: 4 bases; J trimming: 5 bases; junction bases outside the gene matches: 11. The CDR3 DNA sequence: TGTGCCAGTAGTACCTCGAGGCGGGGGGCCGGAGATACGCAGTATTTT. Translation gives CASSTSRRGAGDTQYF.

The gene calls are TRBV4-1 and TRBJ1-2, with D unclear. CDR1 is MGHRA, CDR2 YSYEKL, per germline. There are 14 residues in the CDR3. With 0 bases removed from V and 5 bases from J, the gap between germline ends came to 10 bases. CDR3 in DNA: TGCGCCAGCAGCCAAGATACCGTTCCTTATGGCTACACCTTC. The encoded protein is CASSQDTVPYGYTF.

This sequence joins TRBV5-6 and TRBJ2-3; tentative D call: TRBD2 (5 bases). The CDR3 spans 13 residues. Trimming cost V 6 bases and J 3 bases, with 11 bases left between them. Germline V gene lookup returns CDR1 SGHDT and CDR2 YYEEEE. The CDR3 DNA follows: TGTGCCAGCAAGAGGGTAGTTACAGATACGCAGTATTTT. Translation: CASKRVVTDTQYF.

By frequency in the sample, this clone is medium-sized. CDR3 DNA: TGTGCCAGTACCTCCCCAAGGGGCGCGGGCGGGGAGCTGTTTTTT. This gives the protein CASTSPRGAGGELFF. The rearrangement links TRBV19 to TRBJ2-2, with D perhaps being TRBD1 or TRBD2 (5 bases each). Germline values: CDR1 LNHDA, CDR2 SQIVND (reference sequence). This CDR3 is built from 15 residues. Trimming shortened V by 7 bases and J by 7 bases, and 19 bases separated the two germline ends.